The 28 T cell receptor beta chains listed next were all sequenced from one sample in a study of neurological immune-mediated disorders. TCRdb itself ran the 5' RACE reads through MiXCR, one entry per CDR3 protein. The sample shows 65,000 to 95,000 distinct CDR3 sequences, almost 6% of them seen only once. Time point specified: longitudinal time-point 2. Sequencing was performed on PBMCs. The receptors stem from an older woman with multiple sclerosis.

This clonotype was detected many times. CDR3 DNA sequence: TGCAGTGCTAGCCCGGCAGCAGACAATGAGCAGTTCTTC. Protein sequence: CSASPAADNEQFF. The genes are TRBV20-1 and TRBJ2-1; D is unclear. Trimming left V 3 bases short and J 5 bases short, with 11 bases between. Germline V lookup: CDR1 DFQATT, CDR2 SNEGSKA (reference sequence). The CDR3 is made up of 13 amino acids.

This clonotype appeared many times. The rearrangement uses TRBV12-3 or TRBV12-4 and TRBJ2-7; D unclear. Trimming left V 6 bases short and J 3 bases short, with 12 bases between. The CDR3 is 13 residues long. Here the CDR3 DNA reads TGTGCCAGCAGCCGAACGTTTGGCTACGAGCAGTACTTC. It specifies CASSRTFGYEQYF.

This clonotype occurred many times. The rearrangement uses TRBV10-3 and TRBJ2-2; 8 bases line up with TRBD2. Looked up from germline, CDR1 is ENHRY and CDR2 is SYGVKD. This CDR3 has 15 residues. The trim removed 7 bases at V and 4 bases at J, leaving 8 bases unmatched. CDR3 amino acids: CAIKGHSGSTGELFF. The CDR3 nucleotides read TGTGCCATCAAAGGTCACAGCGGGAGCACCGGGGAGCTGTTTTTT.

This clonotype was seen at least ten times. V usage is TRBV5-1 and J usage is TRBJ2-1; D is unclear. This CDR3 region has 16 residues. Trimming removed 3 bases at V and 0 bases at J, with 13 bases between. The V gene's germline CDR1 is SGHRS and CDR2 YFSETQ. CDR3 amino acids: CASSSDQNPSYNEQFF. The CDR3 bases are TGCGCCAGCAGCTCGGATCAGAACCCCTCCTACAATGAGCAGTTCTTC.

This clonotype was detected ten times or more. The genes are TRBV6-5 and TRBJ2-4; 7 positions match TRBD2. This CDR3 contains 18 residues. Trimming at V came to 3 bases and at J to 3 bases, leaving 14 bases not matched to a gene. Germline lookup yields CDR1 MNHEY and CDR2 SVGAGI. The CDR3 loop reads CASSYSALGGEGKNIQYF. The CDR3 bases are TGTGCCAGCAGTTATTCCGCCTTGGGAGGGGAAGGCAAAAACATTCAGTACTTC.

This clonotype was seen many times. This chain joins TRBV5-1 and TRBJ2-1, with D possibly being TRBD1 or TRBD2 (5 bases each). V lost 4 bases and J 3 bases, leaving 14 bases between the germline ends. The CDR3 consists of 15 residues. Germline V gene data show CDR1 as SGHRS and CDR2 as YFSETQ. DNA for the CDR3: TGCGCCAGCAGCCCCCCAGGGAGCTTCTACAATGAGCAGTTCTTC. Encoded protein: CASSPPGSFYNEQFF. The entire variable domain, with the rest obtained from reference TRBV5-1 and TRBJ2-1, is as follows: KAGVTQTPRYLIKTRGQQVTLSCSPISGHRSVSWYQQTPGQGLQFLFEYFSETQRNKGNFPGRFSGRQFSNSRSEMNVSTLELGDSALYLCASSPPGSFYNEQFFGPGTRLTVL.

The rearrangement joins TRBV25-1 to TRBJ2-2, with unresolved D. CDR1 MGHDK and CDR2 SYGVNS come from the germline V gene. This CDR3 has 12 amino acids. Trimming removed 1 base at V and 8 bases at J, with 5 bases between. Here the CDR3 DNA reads TGTGCCAGCAGTGAATTGACGGGGGAGCTGTTTTTT. It encodes CASSELTGELFF.

In this sample, this clonotype turned up a few times. V gene TRBV28 combines with J gene TRBJ2-3; a possible D gene is TRBD2 (6 bases). This CDR3 comprises 15 residues. With 3 bases removed from V and 1 base from J, the gap between germline ends came to 11 bases. The V gene's germline CDR1 is MDHEN and CDR2 SYDVKM. As DNA, the CDR3 is TGTGCCAGCAGTTTTGCGGGGTCTGGCACAGATACGCAGTATTTT. Its protein product is CASSFAGSGTDTQYF.

Many counts were recorded for this clonotype. The chain couples TRBV7-9 to TRBJ1-6; possible D gene TRBD1, 6 bases. CDR3 length: 20 residues. The germline gives CDR1 SEHNR, CDR2 FQNEAQ (reference sequence). Between the trimmed V and J ends, which lost 4 bases and 6 bases, there was a span of 28 bases. The CDR3 DNA reads as TGTGCCAGCAGCTCCCGAGGGGACAAGGAGGTATTACTTCCTAATTCACCCCTCCACTTT. This codes for CASSSRGDKEVLLPNSPLHF.

This clonotype occurred many times. The chain employs TRBV6-4 and TRBJ2-1; 7 bases align to TRBD1. The CDR3 totals 14 residues. CDR1 MRHNA and CDR2 SNTAGT come from the germline V gene. V trimming: 6 bases; J trimming: 0 bases; junction bases outside the gene matches: 2. DNA of the CDR3: TGTGCCAGCAGACGGGACAGCTCCTACAATGAGCAGTTCTTC. Translation gives CASRRDSSYNEQFF.

This clonotype was observed at least ten times. The rearrangement joins TRBV6-5 to TRBJ1-3; TRBD1 aligns across 9 bases. The CDR3 loop spans 16 amino acids. The V gene's germline CDR1 is MNHEY and CDR2 SVGAGI. V gave up 4 bases and J gave up 4 bases; unmatched junction bases: 8. CDR3 loop: CASSSGTGNSGNTIYF. Written as DNA, the CDR3 is TGTGCCAGCAGTTCCGGGACAGGGAATTCCGGAAACACCATATATTTT.

This clonotype was observed at least ten times. The rearrangement joins TRBV5-6 to TRBJ2-7; 8 nucleotides match TRBD1. V dropped 4 bases and J dropped 5; count of bases not matched to a gene: 11. The CDR3 has 15 residues. Per the germline V gene, CDR1 is SGHDT and CDR2 is YYEEEE. The CDR3 is CASSLRWTGLNEQYF. The CDR3 DNA sequence: TGTGCCAGCAGCCTCCGGTGGACAGGGCTCAACGAGCAGTACTTC.

This clonotype was observed at least ten times. For the CDR3, the DNA is TGCGCCAGCAGCTTCCGTCTCGCGGGGGCCTTGGAGACCCAGTACTTC. Translation gives CASSFRLAGALETQYF. This chain links TRBV5-1 with TRBJ2-5; D is possibly TRBD2 (7 bases). Germline CDR1 reads SGHRS; CDR2 reads YFSETQ. Trimming took 2 bases from V and 5 from J, leaving 19 bases between them. The CDR3 extends over 16 amino acids. Full variable domain (missing parts from reference TRBV5-1 and TRBJ2-5): KAGVTQTPRYLIKTRGQQVTLSCSPISGHRSVSWYQQTPGQGLQFLFEYFSETQRNKGNFPGRFSGRQFSNSRSEMNVSTLELGDSALYLCASSFRLAGALETQYFGPGTRLLVL.

In this sample, this clonotype turned up many times. The chain recombines TRBV6-5 with TRBJ2-2; no reliable D call. V was cut by 5 bases and J by 5 bases, with 9 bases left in between. In germline, CDR1 is MNHEY, CDR2 SVGAGI. This CDR3 region has 13 residues. CDR3 nucleotides: TGTGCCAGCAGTCAAACTACAACCGGGGAGCTGTTTTTT. This codes for CASSQTTTGELFF.

In this sample, this clonotype turned up many times. V is TRBV29-1 and J is TRBJ1-1; 7 positions agree with TRBD1. From germline, CDR1 is SQVTM and CDR2 ANQGSEA. The CDR3 loop spans 13 amino acids. V was pared by 6 bases and J by 1 base, with 5 bases of the junction left unmatched. CDR3 coding DNA: TGCAGCGTGACAGGGCTGGCGAACACTGAAGCTTTCTTT. Its protein product is CSVTGLANTEAFF. Supplemented by reference TRBV29-1 and TRBJ1-1, the full variable domain reads SAVISQKPSRDICQRGTSLTIQCQVDSQVTMMFWYRQQPGQSLTLIATANQGSEATYESGFVIDKFPISRPNLTFSTLTVSNMSPEDSSIYLCSVTGLANTEAFFGQGTRLTVV.

This clonotype was counted a few times. A much larger clone differs from this one at a single base, so this may be a read error. The genes are TRBV5-1 and TRBJ2-5; tentatively, D is TRBD1 or TRBD2 (5 bases each). Germline lookup yields CDR1 SGHRS and CDR2 YFSETQ. CDR3 length: 11 residues. Trimming shortened V by 5 bases and J by 10 bases, and 12 bases separated the two germline ends. The CDR3 protein is CASSSVGVQYF. The CDR3 DNA reads TGCGCCAGCAGTTCGGTGGGGGTCCAGTACTTC. Supplemented by reference TRBV5-1 and TRBJ2-5, the full variable domain reads KAGVTQTPRYLIKTRGQQVTLSCSPISGHRSVSWYQQTPGQGLQFLFEYFSETQRNKGNFPGRFSGRQFSNSRSEMNVSTLELGDSALYLCASSSVGVQYFGPGTRLLVL.

This clonotype was seen more than once but under ten times. Just one base apart from a much larger clone, this may be a read error. The chain is built from TRBV2 and TRBJ2-2; TRBD1 aligns across 10 bases. The CDR3 covers 15 residues. Trimming took 7 bases from V and 7 from J; bases not matched to a gene: 9. The germline CDR1 and CDR2 sequences are SNHLY and FYNNEI. CDR3 nucleotides: TGTGCCAGCATGACCGGGACAGGGGTGTACGGGGAGCTGTTTTTT. Encoded protein: CASMTGTGVYGELFF.

This clonotype was recorded many times. The chain has TRBV10-3 and TRBJ1-1; no definite D call. The CDR3 runs 14 residues. V shed 4 bases and J shed 2 bases, with 11 bases lying between them. CDR1 ENHRY and CDR2 SYGVKD come from the germline V gene. CDR3: CAISGVGTNTEAFF. In DNA, the CDR3 is TGTGCCATCAGTGGGGTAGGAACCAACACTGAAGCTTTCTTT.

This clonotype was detected many times. The chain combines TRBV27 with TRBJ2-4; D call uncertain. This CDR3 region has 16 residues. CDR1 MNHEY and CDR2 SMNVEV come from the germline V gene (reference sequence). V was cut by 1 base and J by 0 bases, with 10 bases left in between. CDR3 coding DNA: TGTGCCAGCAGTTTATGGAATGAGCTAGCCAAAAACATTCAGTACTTC. Amino acid sequence: CASSLWNELAKNIQYF.

The table lists this clonotype with many counts. The rearrangement links TRBV20-1 to TRBJ1-1; D unclear. The germline V gene has CDR1 DFQATT and CDR2 SNEGSKA (reference sequence). The V gene lost 6 bases and the J gene lost 1 base, with 18 bases spanning the gap. The CDR3 length is 15 residues. The CDR3 DNA is TGCAGTGCCCAACCCACTCTGGCGGCGAACACTGAAGCTTTCTTT. This codes for CSAQPTLAANTEAFF.

This clonotype was seen at least ten times. This chain uses TRBV5-5 with TRBJ2-4; the D is unclear. V dropped 0 bases and J dropped 5 bases, with 9 bases sitting between them. The CDR3 spans 14 residues. The germline gives CDR1 SGHKS, CDR2 YYEKEE (reference sequence). The CDR3 spells CASSLAVEQNIQYF. CDR3 in DNA: TGTGCCAGCAGCTTGGCCGTGGAACAAAACATTCAGTACTTC.

This clonotype was detected many times. J is TRBJ2-1 and V is TRBV12-3 or TRBV12-4; TRBD2 agrees at 10 bases. Trimming cost V 7 bases and J 7 bases; bases outside gene matches: 22. The CDR3 is 19 amino acids. The CDR3 DNA sequence: TGTGCCAGCACCCTGGTTCCCCTAGCGGGGGTTCCTACAGGGAATGAGCAGTTCTTC. Translated: CASTLVPLAGVPTGNEQFF.

This clonotype came up many times. The chain's CDR3 is CSAPGGADYGYTF. The CDR3, as DNA: TGCAGTGCACCAGGGGGCGCGGACTATGGCTACACCTTC. V is TRBV20-1 and J is TRBJ1-2; TRBD1 matches 8 bases. The CDR3 runs to 13 residues. The V gene's germline CDR1 is DFQATT and CDR2 SNEGSKA (reference sequence). V lost 6 bases to trimming and J lost 3 bases; unmatched junction nucleotides: 6.

The table lists this clonotype with many counts. The V call is TRBV6-2 or TRBV6-3, the J call TRBJ1-5; no clear D. The CDR3 is 12 residues long. Germline loops: CDR1 MNHEY, CDR2 SVGEGT. The V gene lost 6 bases and the J gene lost 6 bases, with 9 bases spanning the gap. CDR3: CASSPISQPQHF. In DNA, the CDR3 is TGTGCCAGCAGCCCCATCAGTCAGCCCCAGCATTTT.

Of note for this clonotype: A much larger clone differs by one base, so this may be a read error. The V and J genes are TRBV5-1 and TRBJ2-3; 9 nucleotides match TRBD1. The CDR3 consists of 15 residues. The germline CDR1 and CDR2 sequences are SGHRS and YFSETQ. The CDR3 nucleotides are TGCGCCAGCAGCTCCCGGGACAGGGTCACAGATATGCAGTATTTT. It is translated as CASSSRDRVTDMQYF.

This clonotype was observed at least ten times. The chain employs TRBV5-1 and TRBJ2-2; tentatively, D is TRBD1 (6 bases). Deletions cut 3 bases from V and 2 bases from J, with 11 bases between. The germline V gene encodes CDR1 SGHRS and CDR2 YFSETQ. The CDR3 runs to 15 residues. CDR3 DNA sequence: TGCGCCAGCAGCTGGGAACAGGGTAACACCGGGGAGCTGTTTTTT. As protein: CASSWEQGNTGELFF.

There are many counts of this clonotype. The chain employs TRBV5-1 and TRBJ1-4, with 8 bases lining up with TRBD1. The J segment lost 8 bases and the V segment lost 4 bases, leaving 13 bases of the junction unmatched. The germline V gene encodes CDR1 SGHRS and CDR2 YFSETQ. The CDR3 spans 16 residues. As DNA, the CDR3 is TGCGCCAGCAGCCCGGATCTAGGGACAGGAAGGGAAAAACTGTTTTTT. It specifies CASSPDLGTGREKLFF.

This clonotype was counted ten times or more. This chain connects TRBV5-1 to TRBJ2-3; 13 positions agree with TRBD2. Losses at the gene ends were 1 base for V and 5 bases for J; bases not matched to a gene: 7. The germline CDR1 and CDR2 sequences are SGHRS and YFSETQ. The CDR3 runs 17 residues. CDR3 nucleotide sequence: TGCGCCAGCAGCTTGATTGGGACTAGCGGGGATCTAGATACGCAGTATTTT. Translation: CASSLIGTSGDLDTQYF.